The 32 T cell receptor beta chains listed next were all sequenced from one sample in a study of control samples from healthy donors and cancer patients. The repertoire was sequenced with immunoSEQ multiplex PCR; TCRdb's copy has only in-frame clones and lacks some. The data show under 55,000 clones, 80% seen once. The sequencing input was blood. Receptor source: a man between 65 and 79 years old in good health.

This clone has more than one count but fewer than ten. The rearrangement uses TRBV7-8 and TRBJ1-5; a possible D gene is TRBD1 (5 bases). The V gene lost 5 bases and the J gene lost 2 bases, with 19 bases spanning the gap. CDR3 length equals 17 residues. The germline gives CDR1 SGHVS, CDR2 FQNEAQ. The CDR3 sequence is CASSPRWGQLGNQPQHF. The CDR3 DNA is TGTGCCAGCAGCCCCAGGTGGGGCCAGCTCGGCAATCAGCCCCAGCATTTT.

This sequence joins TRBV11-3 and TRBJ1-4, with D possibly being TRBD1 (5 bases). The CDR3 spans 13 residues. Germline V gene sequence: CDR1 SGHNT, CDR2 YENEEA. Deletions cut 1 base from V and 15 bases from J, with 15 bases between. This CDR3 reads CASSLAEQEPVFF. The CDR3 bases are TGTGCCAGCAGCTTAGCGGAACAGGAGCCAGTGTTTTTT.

The J gene is TRBJ2-5, the V gene TRBV5-1; D is uncertain. Germline V gives CDR1 SGHRS, CDR2 YFSETQ. The CDR3 covers 14 residues. V lost 0 bases to trimming and J lost 4 bases, with 10 bases between them. For the CDR3, the DNA is TGCGCCAGCAGCTTGGAGGCAGGAAGAGAGACCCAGTACTTC. It yields the protein CASSLEAGRETQYF.

This clone has only a few counts. The gene calls are TRBV27 and TRBJ2-1; tentatively, D is TRBD1 or TRBD2 (6 bases each). The germline V gene encodes CDR1 MNHEY and CDR2 SMNVEV (reference sequence). This CDR3 is built from 15 residues. Trimming stripped 5 bases from V and 6 bases from J, with 17 bases between. This chain's CDR3 is CASSQGAGGLNEQFF. In DNA form, the CDR3 reads TGTGCCAGCAGTCAAGGTGCCGGGGGCCTCAATGAGCAGTTCTTC.

As concerns this clone: The sample has other DNA sequences that encode this CDR3 too. The rearrangement uses TRBV10-3 and TRBJ1-1; D gene uncertain. Germline CDR1 is ENHRY and CDR2 is SYGVKD. Trimming removed 2 bases at V and 1 base at J, with 5 bases between. The CDR3 contains 13 residues. The CDR3 reads CAISEKGNTEAFF. CDR3 nucleotides: TGTGCCATCAGTGAGAAAGGGAACACTGAAGCTTTCTTT.

This rearrangement joins TRBV9 to TRBJ2-3, with 8 bases fitting TRBD2. Looked up from germline, CDR1 is SGDLS and CDR2 is YYNGEE. CDR3 length: 16 amino acids. V dropped 4 bases and J dropped 2; count of bases not matched to a gene: 9. The CDR3, as DNA: TGTGCCAGCAGCCCCCGGGGTAGCGGGGACACAGATACGCAGTATTTT. This translates into CASSPRGSGDTDTQYF.

Only a few counts were recorded for this clone. V and J are TRBV2 and TRBJ2-1; D remains unclear. This CDR3 is built from 13 residues. Germline V gene lookup returns CDR1 SNHLY and CDR2 FYNNEI. V was shortened by 2 bases and J by 4 bases, with 6 bases between the two germline ends. The CDR3 here is CASSENSYNEQFF. The CDR3 bases are TGTGCCAGCAGTGAAAACTCTTACAATGAGCAGTTCTTC.

This clone has more than one count but fewer than ten. This sequence joins TRBV6-2 or TRBV6-3 and TRBJ1-1; the D gene is possibly TRBD1 (6 bases). CDR3 length: 16 residues. V lost 0 bases and J 0 bases, leaving 11 bases between the germline ends. Germline CDR1 MNHEY, CDR2 SVGEGT. The CDR3 is CASSYSRGTMNTEAFF. The CDR3 coding sequence is TGTGCCAGCAGTTACTCGAGGGGGACCATGAACACTGAAGCTTTCTTT.

The CDR3 nucleotides read TGTGCCAGCAGCACCCGACCGGGGCAAGGGGTGCGGGTCTACGAGCAGTACTTC. Residues: CASSTRPGQGVRVYEQYF. The rearrangement joins TRBV11-2 to TRBJ2-7; perhaps D is TRBD1 or TRBD2 (5 bases each). Looked up from germline, CDR1 is SGHAT and CDR2 is FQNNGV. V shed 5 bases and J shed 3 bases, with 26 bases lying between them. The CDR3 spans 18 residues. The whole variable domain, filled in from reference TRBV11-2 and TRBJ2-7, reads EAGVAQSPRYKIIEKRQSVAFWCNPISGHATLYWYQQILGQGPKLLIQFQNNGVVDDSQLPKDRFSAERLKGVDSTLKIQPAKLEDSAVYLCASSTRPGQGVRVYEQYFGPGTRLTVT.

In its sample, this clone was seen a few times. This chain connects TRBV7-7 to TRBJ2-2; 8 bases align to TRBD2. J gave up 8 bases and V 3 bases, and 5 bases lay outside the gene matches. CDR1 and CDR2 from the germline V gene are SSHAT and FNYEAQ (reference sequence). This CDR3 has 14 residues. CDR3 loop: CASSFTGGNGELFF. The CDR3 DNA follows: TGTGCCAGCAGCTTTACGGGGGGGAATGGGGAGCTGTTTTTT.

In nucleotides, the CDR3 is TGTGCCAGCAGCTCTTCTTTTAGCAATCAGCCCCAGCATTTT. Translation gives CASSSSFSNQPQHF. The V call is TRBV7-2, the J call TRBJ1-5; unclear D gene. Between the trimmed V and J ends, which lost 4 bases and 0 bases, there was a span of 7 bases. Germline CDR1 and CDR2: SGHTA and FQGNSA. This CDR3 contains 14 residues. The complete variable domain, with remaining parts taken from reference TRBV7-2 and TRBJ1-5, reads GAGVSQSPSNKVTEKGKDVELRCDPISGHTALYWYRQSLGQGLEFLIYFQGNSAPDKSGLPSDRFSAERTGGSVSTLTIQRTQQEDSAVYLCASSSSFSNQPQHFGDGTRLSIL.

This clone is medium-sized by share. The chain combines TRBV30 with TRBJ1-2; D uncertain. The V end lost 3 bases, the J end lost 6 bases, and 17 bases lay between the germline ends. CDR1 is GTSNPN, CDR2 SVGIG, per germline (reference sequence). This CDR3 contains 14 residues. The CDR3 loop reads CAWSVIGPQDGYTF. The CDR3 DNA reads TGTGCCTGGAGCGTCATTGGACCTCAGGATGGCTACACCTTC.

The chain carries TRBV11-3 and TRBJ2-3; D perhaps matches TRBD2 (6 bases). V lost 5 bases to trimming and J lost 1 base, with 13 bases between them. The CDR3 is 15 residues long. Per germline, CDR1 SGHNT and CDR2 YENEEA. CDR3 DNA: TGTGCCAGCAGCCCGGAGGGAAGGGGCACAGATACGCAGTATTTT. Amino acids: CASSPEGRGTDTQYF.

This clone was observed a handful of times. The rearrangement joins TRBV6-4 to TRBJ2-3; maybe TRBD1 (6 bases). The ends were cut back, 8 bases at V and 4 bases at J, with 19 bases in the middle. Per the germline V gene, CDR1 is MRHNA and CDR2 is SNTAGT. This CDR3 contains 15 residues. Here the CDR3 DNA reads TGTGCCAGCTCTGGGGAACAGGGACGGGCAGATACGCAGTATTTT. Encoded protein: CASSGEQGRADTQYF.

The chain is built from TRBV12-3 or TRBV12-4 and TRBJ1-2, with D possibly TRBD1 on 5 matching bases. CDR3 size: 12 residues. Trimming removed 3 bases at V and 4 bases at J, with 6 bases between. This chain's CDR3 is CASSFGGYGYTF. CDR3 DNA sequence: TGTGCCAGCAGTTTCGGGGGCTATGGCTACACCTTC.

The CDR3 sequence: CASSPHGENIQYF. For the CDR3, the DNA is TGTGCCAGCAGCCCTCACGGGGAAAACATTCAGTACTTC. The genes are TRBV5-4 and TRBJ2-4, with D possibly TRBD2 on 5 matching bases. The V end was cut by 4 bases, the J end by 5 bases, with 10 bases between. This CDR3 contains 13 residues. Per germline, CDR1 SGHNT and CDR2 YYREEE (reference sequence).

The chain joins TRBV12-3 or TRBV12-4 to TRBJ1-2, with D possibly matching TRBD1 (5 bases). The CDR3 contains 12 residues. The V and J ends lost 5 bases and 6 bases respectively, with 10 bases between them. The CDR3 is CASSHRRDGYTF. The CDR3 DNA follows: TGTGCCAGCAGTCACAGGAGGGATGGCTACACCTTC.

This clone showed up just once. The chain carries TRBV5-1 and TRBJ1-4, with 9 bases that match TRBD1. The CDR3 consists of 16 residues. V lost 0 bases to trimming and J lost 6 bases; unmatched junction nucleotides: 6. Germline CDR1 and CDR2: SGHRS and YFSETQ. The CDR3 loop reads CASSLGTGDGDEKLFF. The CDR3 DNA reads as TGCGCCAGCAGCTTGGGGACAGGGGACGGGGATGAAAAACTGTTTTTT.

The chain is built from TRBV7-9 and TRBJ2-1; a possible D gene is TRBD2 (6 bases). Germline-derived CDR1 and CDR2 are SEHNR and FQNEAQ (reference sequence). This CDR3 contains 15 residues. Trimming took 5 bases from V and 10 from J, leaving 21 bases between them. The CDR3 spells CASSPLGTSEGEQFF. CDR3 DNA: TGTGCCAGCAGCCCCCTTGGGACTTCTGAGGGCGAGCAGTTCTTC.

The genes are TRBV7-9 and TRBJ1-6; D uncertain. V lost 5 bases, J lost 6 bases, and 14 bases lay in between. The CDR3 loop spans 15 amino acids. Germline assignment: CDR1 SEHNR and CDR2 FQNEAQ (reference sequence). The CDR3 DNA follows: TGTGCCAGCAGCCGGGAAAGGGAGATTAATTCACCCCTCCACTTT. Amino acids: CASSREREINSPLHF.

This chain uses TRBV7-8 with TRBJ1-5; 7 nucleotides line up with TRBD1. The germline V gene has CDR1 SGHVS and CDR2 FQNEAQ. This CDR3 is 13 amino acids long. The trim removed 5 bases at V and 5 bases at J, leaving 3 bases unmatched. The CDR3 region has the DNA TGTGCCAGCAGCGGAACAGGGGATCAGCCCCAGCATTTT. Protein product: CASSGTGDQPQHF.

This rearrangement joins TRBV7-3 to TRBJ2-2; tentatively, D is TRBD2 (6 bases). Looked up from germline, CDR1 is SGHTA and CDR2 is FQGTGA. Trimming pared 2 bases from V and 3 bases from J, leaving 10 bases between. The CDR3 has 15 residues. The CDR3 is CASSLYGGDTGELFF. In DNA, the CDR3 is TGTGCCAGCAGCTTATACGGGGGAGACACCGGGGAGCTGTTTTTT.

CDR3 residues: CASSLAPQGNYEQYF. CDR3 DNA sequence: TGTGCCAGCAGCTTAGCCCCTCAGGGGAACTACGAGCAGTACTTC. V gene TRBV7-9 combines with J gene TRBJ2-7; TRBD1 might be the D (6 bases). V lost 0 bases to trimming and J lost 3 bases, with 12 bases between them. The length of the CDR3 is 15 residues. Germline-derived CDR1 and CDR2 are SEHNR and FQNEAQ (reference sequence).

V and J are TRBV2 and TRBJ1-6; D gene uncertain. The germline V and J ends were trimmed by 7 bases and 0 bases, with 10 bases remaining between them. The length of the CDR3 is 15 residues. CDR1 is SNHLY, CDR2 FYNNEI, per germline. The DNA of the CDR3 is TGTGCCAGCAAGGAAGGGAGCTCCTATAATTCACCCCTCCACTTT. It codes for CASKEGSSYNSPLHF.

The J gene is TRBJ1-5, the V gene TRBV6-6, with TRBD1 matching 7 bases. Germline V gene sequence: CDR1 MNHNY, CDR2 SVGAGI (reference sequence). The CDR3 runs to 16 residues. V was clipped by 4 bases and J by 2 bases; unmatched bases: 8. The CDR3: CASSSRTGGRNQPQHF. The DNA for the CDR3 is TGTGCCAGCAGTTCCCGGACAGGAGGTCGCAATCAGCCCCAGCATTTT.

The chain couples TRBV3-1 (or the pseudogene TRBV3-2) to TRBJ1-2, with 10 positions matching TRBD1. Germline trimming cut 6 bases from V and 7 bases from J; bases unmatched to any gene: 5. The length of the CDR3 is 13 residues. Germline V gene sequence: CDR1 LGHDT, CDR2 YNNKEL (reference sequence). CDR3 sequence: CASSDRGLFGYTF. DNA for the CDR3: TGTGCCAGCAGTGACAGGGGGCTCTTTGGCTACACCTTC.

This clone was seen more than once but under ten times. The genes are TRBV7-6 and TRBJ2-1; 8 positions agree with TRBD2. Germline V gene data show CDR1 as SGHVS and CDR2 as FNYEAQ. V trimming: 1 base; J trimming: 2 bases; junction bases outside the gene matches: 4. The CDR3 loop spans 16 amino acids. CDR3 region: CASSLGAGRAYNEQFF. CDR3 in DNA: TGTGCCAGCAGCTTAGGGGCCGGGAGGGCCTACAATGAGCAGTTCTTC.

Only a few counts were recorded for this clone. V and J are TRBV5-4 and TRBJ1-1, with a weak D call TRBD1 (6 bases). Germline V gene lookup returns CDR1 SGHNT and CDR2 YYREEE (reference sequence). This CDR3 is built from 16 residues. V lost 7 bases and J 4 bases, leaving 23 bases between the germline ends. The CDR3 sequence: CASFPTQGRGGTEAFF. CDR3 sequence (DNA): TGTGCCAGCTTTCCCACTCAGGGGCGAGGAGGCACTGAAGCTTTCTTT.

The chain carries TRBV2 and TRBJ1-4, with D uncertain. Per the germline V gene, CDR1 is SNHLY and CDR2 is FYNNEI. V was clipped by 6 bases and J by 7 bases, with 9 bases between them. This CDR3 is built from 12 residues. This chain's CDR3 is CASRQKIEKLFF. CDR3 DNA: TGTGCCAGCAGACAGAAGATTGAAAAACTGTTTTTT.

As for this clone: The same CDR3 arises from other DNA sequences in this sample as well. The CDR3 DNA is TGCGCCAGCAGCTGGGGTGGAGGGGGCGCCGGGGAGCTGTTTTTT. Translation: CASSWGGGGAGELFF. The chain uses TRBV5-1 and TRBJ2-2; weak D call: TRBD1 (7 bases). Deletions cut 3 bases from V and 6 bases from J, with 15 bases between. The CDR3 covers 15 residues. Germline V lookup: CDR1 SGHRS, CDR2 YFSETQ.

The CDR3 DNA follows: TGTGCCAGCACCCGTGGTAGCAATCAGCCCCAGCATTTT. This encodes CASTRGSNQPQHF. The chain recombines TRBV28 with TRBJ1-5; D is ambiguous. Germline V lookup: CDR1 MDHEN, CDR2 SYDVKM. The CDR3 covers 13 residues. Trimming removed 7 bases from V and 0 bases from J, with 7 bases in between.

The V gene is TRBV30, the J gene TRBJ1-6; D is ambiguous. V was shortened by 1 base and J by 9 bases, with 10 bases between the two germline ends. Germline lookup yields CDR1 GTSNPN and CDR2 SVGIG (reference sequence). The CDR3 is 13 residues long. The CDR3 coding sequence is TGTGCCTGGAGTGGGACGATGCTTTCACCCCTCCACTTT. It encodes CAWSGTMLSPLHF.